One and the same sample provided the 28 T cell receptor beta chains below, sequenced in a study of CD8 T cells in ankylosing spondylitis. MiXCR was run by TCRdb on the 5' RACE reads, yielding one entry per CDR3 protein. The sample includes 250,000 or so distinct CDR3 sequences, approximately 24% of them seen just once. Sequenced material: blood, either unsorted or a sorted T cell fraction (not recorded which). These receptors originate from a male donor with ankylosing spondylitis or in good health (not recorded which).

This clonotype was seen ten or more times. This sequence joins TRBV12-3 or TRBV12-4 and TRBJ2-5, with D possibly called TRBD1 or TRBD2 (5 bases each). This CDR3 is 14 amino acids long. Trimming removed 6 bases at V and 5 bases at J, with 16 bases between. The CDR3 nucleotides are TGTGCCAGCAGCCTTAGGGACCTGCGGGAGACCCAGTACTTC. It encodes CASSLRDLRETQYF.

CDR3 residues: CSVVPDSYEQYF. The CDR3 bases are TGCAGCGTTGTTCCGGACAGTTACGAGCAGTACTTC. J is TRBJ2-7 and V is TRBV29-1; possible D gene TRBD1, 6 bases. CDR1 SQVTM and CDR2 ANQGSEA come from the germline V gene. The CDR3 extends over 12 amino acids. Trimming cost V 4 bases and J 4 bases, with 11 bases left between them.

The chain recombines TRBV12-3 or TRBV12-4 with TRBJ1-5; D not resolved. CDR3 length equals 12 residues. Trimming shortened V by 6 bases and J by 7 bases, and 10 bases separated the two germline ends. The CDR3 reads CASSRTKQPQHF. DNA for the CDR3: TGTGCCAGCAGCCGAACCAAACAGCCCCAGCATTTT.

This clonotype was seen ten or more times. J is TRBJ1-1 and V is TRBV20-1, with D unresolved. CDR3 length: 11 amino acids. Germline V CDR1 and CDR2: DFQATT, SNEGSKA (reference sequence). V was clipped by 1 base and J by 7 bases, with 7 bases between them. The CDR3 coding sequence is TGCAGTGCTAGAGCCCCCGTTGAAGCTTTCTTT. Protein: CSARAPVEAFF.

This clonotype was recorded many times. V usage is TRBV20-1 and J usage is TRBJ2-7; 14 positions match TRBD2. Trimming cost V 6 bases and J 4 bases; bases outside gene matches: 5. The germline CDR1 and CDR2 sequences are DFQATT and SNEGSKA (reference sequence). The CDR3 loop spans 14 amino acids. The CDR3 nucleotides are TGCAGTGCGTGGACTAGCGGGGGGTTTTACGAGCAGTACTTC. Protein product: CSAWTSGGFYEQYF.

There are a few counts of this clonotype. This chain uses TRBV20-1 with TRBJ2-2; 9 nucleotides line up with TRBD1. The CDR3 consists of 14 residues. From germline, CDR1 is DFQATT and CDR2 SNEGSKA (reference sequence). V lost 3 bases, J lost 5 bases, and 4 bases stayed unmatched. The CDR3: CSASRTGATGELFF. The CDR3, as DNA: TGCAGTGCTAGTCGGACAGGGGCAACCGGGGAGCTGTTTTTT.

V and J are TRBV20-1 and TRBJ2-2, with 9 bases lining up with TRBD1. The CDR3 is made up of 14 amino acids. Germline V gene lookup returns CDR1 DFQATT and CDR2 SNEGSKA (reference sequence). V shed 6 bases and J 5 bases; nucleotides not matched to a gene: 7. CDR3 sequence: CSAPGTGRTGELFF. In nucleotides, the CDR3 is TGCAGTGCGCCCGGGACAGGGAGGACCGGGGAGCTGTTTTTT.

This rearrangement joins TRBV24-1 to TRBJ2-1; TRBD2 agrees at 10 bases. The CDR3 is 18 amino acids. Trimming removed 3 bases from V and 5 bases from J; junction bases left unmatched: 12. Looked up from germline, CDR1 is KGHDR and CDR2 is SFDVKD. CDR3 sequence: CATSDPSPSGGPHNEQFF. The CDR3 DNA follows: TGTGCCACCAGTGATCCTAGTCCTAGCGGGGGACCTCACAATGAGCAGTTCTTC.

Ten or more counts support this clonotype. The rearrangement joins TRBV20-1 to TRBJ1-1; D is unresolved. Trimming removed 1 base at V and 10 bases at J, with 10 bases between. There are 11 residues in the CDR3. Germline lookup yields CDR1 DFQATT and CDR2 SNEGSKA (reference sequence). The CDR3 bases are TGCAGTGCTAGAGGGCCCGATGGAGCTTTCTTT. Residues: CSARGPDGAFF.

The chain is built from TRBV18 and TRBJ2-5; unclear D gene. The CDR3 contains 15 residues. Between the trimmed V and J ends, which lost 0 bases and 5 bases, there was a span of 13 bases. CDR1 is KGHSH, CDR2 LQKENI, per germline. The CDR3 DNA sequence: TGTGCCAGCTCACCACCGAGTGGAGCTTTGGAGACCCAGTACTTC. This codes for CASSPPSGALETQYF. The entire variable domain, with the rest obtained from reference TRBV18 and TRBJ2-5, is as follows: NAGVMQNPRHLVRRRGQEARLRCSPMKGHSHVYWYRQLPEEGLKFMVYLQKENIIDESGMPKERFSAEFPKEGPSILRIQQVVRGDSAAYFCASSPPSGALETQYFGPGTRLLVL.

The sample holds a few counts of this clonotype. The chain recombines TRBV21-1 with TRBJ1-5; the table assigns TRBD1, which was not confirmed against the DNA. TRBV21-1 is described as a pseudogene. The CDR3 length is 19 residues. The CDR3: CASSKNCECGQGGNQPQHF. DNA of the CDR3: TGTGCCAGCAGCAAAAATTGTGAGTGCGGACAGGGTGGCAATCAGCCCCAGCATTTT.

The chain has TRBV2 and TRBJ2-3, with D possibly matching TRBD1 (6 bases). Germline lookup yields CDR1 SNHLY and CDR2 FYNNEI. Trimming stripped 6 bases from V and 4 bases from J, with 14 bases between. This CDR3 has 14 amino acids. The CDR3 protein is CASSRHPGADTQYF. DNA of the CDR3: TGTGCCAGCAGCCGTCATCCAGGGGCAGATACGCAGTATTTT.

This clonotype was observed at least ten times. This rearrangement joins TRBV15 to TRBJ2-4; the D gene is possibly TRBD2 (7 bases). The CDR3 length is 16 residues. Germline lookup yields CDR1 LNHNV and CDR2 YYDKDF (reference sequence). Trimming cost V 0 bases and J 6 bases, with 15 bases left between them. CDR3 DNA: TGTGCCACCAGCAGAGATGGGTCGGGGGGCACAAACATTCAGTACTTC. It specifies CATSRDGSGGTNIQYF.

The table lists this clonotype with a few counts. The CDR3: CAISESWTGREETQYF. In DNA, the CDR3 is TGTGCCATCAGTGAGTCTTGGACAGGGAGGGAAGAGACCCAGTACTTC. V usage is TRBV10-3 and J usage is TRBJ2-5; possibly TRBD1 for D (8 bases). The CDR3 is made up of 16 amino acids. Per germline, CDR1 ENHRY and CDR2 SYGVKD. The germline V and J ends were trimmed by 0 bases and 3 bases, with 14 bases remaining between them.

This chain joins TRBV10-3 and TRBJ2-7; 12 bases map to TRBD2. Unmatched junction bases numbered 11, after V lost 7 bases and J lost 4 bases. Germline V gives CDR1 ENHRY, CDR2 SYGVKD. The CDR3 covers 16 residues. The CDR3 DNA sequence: TGTGCCATCATTCAACCGACTAGCGGGGGAGCGTACGAGCAGTACTTC. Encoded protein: CAIIQPTSGGAYEQYF.

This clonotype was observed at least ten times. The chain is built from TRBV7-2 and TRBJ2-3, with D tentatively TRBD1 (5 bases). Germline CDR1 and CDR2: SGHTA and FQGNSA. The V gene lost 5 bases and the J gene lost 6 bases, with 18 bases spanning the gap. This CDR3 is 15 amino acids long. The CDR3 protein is CASSPRRASRDTQYF. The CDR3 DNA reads TGTGCCAGCAGCCCCCGCAGGGCTTCCAGGGATACGCAGTATTTT.

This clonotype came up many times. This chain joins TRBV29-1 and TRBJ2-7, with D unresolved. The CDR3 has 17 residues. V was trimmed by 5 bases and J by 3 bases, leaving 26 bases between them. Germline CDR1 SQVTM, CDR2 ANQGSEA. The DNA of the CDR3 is TGCAGCGTTCTACAGTCACATAGGGCCCCTCTAGGCTACGAGCAGTACTTC. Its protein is CSVLQSHRAPLGYEQYF.

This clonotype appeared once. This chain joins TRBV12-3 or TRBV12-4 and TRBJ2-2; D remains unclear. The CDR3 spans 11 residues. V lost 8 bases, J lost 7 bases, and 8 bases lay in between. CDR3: CASGWDGELFF. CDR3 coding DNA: TGTGCCAGCGGATGGGACGGGGAGCTGTTTTTT.

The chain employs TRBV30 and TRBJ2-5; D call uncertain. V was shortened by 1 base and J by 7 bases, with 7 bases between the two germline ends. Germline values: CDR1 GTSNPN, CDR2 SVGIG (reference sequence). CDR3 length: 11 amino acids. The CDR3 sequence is CAWSDLRTQYF. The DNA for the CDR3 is TGTGCCTGGAGTGACCTCCGGACCCAGTACTTC.

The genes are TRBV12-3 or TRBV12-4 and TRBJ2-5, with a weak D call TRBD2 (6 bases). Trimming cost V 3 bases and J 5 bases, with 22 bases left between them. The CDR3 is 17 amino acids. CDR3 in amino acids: CASSLRFLGLASETQYF. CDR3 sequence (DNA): TGTGCCAGCAGTTTGAGGTTTTTGGGGCTAGCGTCGGAGACCCAGTACTTC.

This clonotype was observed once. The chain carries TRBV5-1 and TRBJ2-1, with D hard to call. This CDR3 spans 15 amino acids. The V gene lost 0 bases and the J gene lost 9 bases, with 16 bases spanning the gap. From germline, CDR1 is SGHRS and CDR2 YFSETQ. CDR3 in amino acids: CASSLDTPLQGEQFF. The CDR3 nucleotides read TGCGCCAGCAGCTTGGACACTCCTCTCCAAGGTGAGCAGTTCTTC.

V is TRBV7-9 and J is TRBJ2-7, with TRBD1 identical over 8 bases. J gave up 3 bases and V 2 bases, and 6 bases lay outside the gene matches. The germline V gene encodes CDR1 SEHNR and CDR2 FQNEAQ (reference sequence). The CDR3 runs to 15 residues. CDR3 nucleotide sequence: TGTGCCAGCAGCTTAACTGGACAGGGCTACTACGAGCAGTACTTC. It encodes CASSLTGQGYYEQYF.

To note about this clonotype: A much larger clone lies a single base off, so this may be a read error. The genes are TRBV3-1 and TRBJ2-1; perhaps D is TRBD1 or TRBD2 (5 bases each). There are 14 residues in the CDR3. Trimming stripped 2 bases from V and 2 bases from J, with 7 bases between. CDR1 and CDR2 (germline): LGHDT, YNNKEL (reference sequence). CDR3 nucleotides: TGTGCCAGCAGCCAATTGGGACCCTACAATGAGCAGTTCTTC. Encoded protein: CASSQLGPYNEQFF.

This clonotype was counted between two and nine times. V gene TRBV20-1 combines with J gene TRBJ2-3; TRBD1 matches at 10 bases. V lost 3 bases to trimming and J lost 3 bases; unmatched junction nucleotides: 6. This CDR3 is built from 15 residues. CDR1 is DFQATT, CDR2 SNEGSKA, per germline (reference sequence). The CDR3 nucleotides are TGCAGTGCTAGGCCGGGACAGGGGTCGACAGATACGCAGTATTTT. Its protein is CSARPGQGSTDTQYF.

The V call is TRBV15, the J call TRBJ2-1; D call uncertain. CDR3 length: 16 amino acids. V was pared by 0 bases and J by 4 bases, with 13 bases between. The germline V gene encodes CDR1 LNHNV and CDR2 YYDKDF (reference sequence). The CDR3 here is CATSRDRLLSYNEQFF. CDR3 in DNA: TGTGCCACCAGCAGAGATAGGCTCTTAAGTTACAATGAGCAGTTCTTC.

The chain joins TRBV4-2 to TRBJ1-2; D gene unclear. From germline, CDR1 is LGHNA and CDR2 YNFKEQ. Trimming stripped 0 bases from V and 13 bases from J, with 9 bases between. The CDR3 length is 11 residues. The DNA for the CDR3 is TGTGCCAGCAGCCAAGATAGAGGGTCCACCTTC. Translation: CASSQDRGSTF.

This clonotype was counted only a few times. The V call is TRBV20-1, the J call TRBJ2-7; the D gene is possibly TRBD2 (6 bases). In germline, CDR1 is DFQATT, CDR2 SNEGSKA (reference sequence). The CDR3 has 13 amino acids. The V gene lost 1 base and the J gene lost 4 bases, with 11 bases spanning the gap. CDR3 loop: CSARGSGVYEQYF. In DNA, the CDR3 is TGCAGTGCTAGAGGGTCGGGGGTATACGAGCAGTACTTC.

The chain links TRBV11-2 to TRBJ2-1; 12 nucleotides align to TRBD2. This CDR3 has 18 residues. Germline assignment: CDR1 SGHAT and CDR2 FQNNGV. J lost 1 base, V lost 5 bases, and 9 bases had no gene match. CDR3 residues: CASSGPLAGGGSYNEQFF. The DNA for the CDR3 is TGTGCCAGCAGCGGCCCACTAGCGGGGGGAGGGTCCTACAATGAGCAGTTCTTC. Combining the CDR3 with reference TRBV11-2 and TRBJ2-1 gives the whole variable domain EAGVAQSPRYKIIEKRQSVAFWCNPISGHATLYWYQQILGQGPKLLIQFQNNGVVDDSQLPKDRFSAERLKGVDSTLKIQPAKLEDSAVYLCASSGPLAGGGSYNEQFFGPGTRLTVL.